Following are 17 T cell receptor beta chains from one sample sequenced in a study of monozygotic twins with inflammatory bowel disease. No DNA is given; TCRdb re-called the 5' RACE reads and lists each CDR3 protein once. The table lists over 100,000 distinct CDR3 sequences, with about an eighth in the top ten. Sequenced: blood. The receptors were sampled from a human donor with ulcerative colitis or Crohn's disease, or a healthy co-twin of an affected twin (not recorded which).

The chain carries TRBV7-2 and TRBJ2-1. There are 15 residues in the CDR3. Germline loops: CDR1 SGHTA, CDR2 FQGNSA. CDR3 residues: CASSLAGNSYNEQFF. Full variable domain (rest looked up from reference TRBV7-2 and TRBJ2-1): GAGVSQSPSNKVTEKGKDVELRCDPISGHTALYWYRQSLGQGLEFLIYFQGNSAPDKSGLPSDRFSAERTGGSVSTLTIQRTQQEDSAVYLCASSLAGNSYNEQFFGPGTRLTVL.

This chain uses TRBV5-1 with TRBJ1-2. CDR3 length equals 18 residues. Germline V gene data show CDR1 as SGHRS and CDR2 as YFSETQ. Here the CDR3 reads CASSLVLRGIREEDGYTF. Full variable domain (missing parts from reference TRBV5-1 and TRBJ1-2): KAGVTQTPRYLIKTRGQQVTLSCSPISGHRSVSWYQQTPGQGLQFLFEYFSETQRNKGNFPGRFSGRQFSNSRSEMNVSTLELGDSALYLCASSLVLRGIREEDGYTFGSGTRLTVV.

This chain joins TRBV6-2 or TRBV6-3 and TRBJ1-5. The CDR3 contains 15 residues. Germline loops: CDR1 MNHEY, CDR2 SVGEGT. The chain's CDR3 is CASRPRVADNQPQHF.

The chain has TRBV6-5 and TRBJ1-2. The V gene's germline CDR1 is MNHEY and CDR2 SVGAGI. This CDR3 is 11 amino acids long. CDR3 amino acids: CASRGPNGYTF.

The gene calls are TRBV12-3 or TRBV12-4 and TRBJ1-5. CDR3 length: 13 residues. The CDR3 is CASSFISIQPQHF.

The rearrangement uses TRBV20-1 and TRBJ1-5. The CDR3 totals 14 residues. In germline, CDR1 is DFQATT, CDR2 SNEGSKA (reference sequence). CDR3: CSAGGRAYNQPQHF.

The CDR3: CASSSRTETYEQYF. The rearrangement links TRBV7-9 to TRBJ2-7; no DNA is available, so the TRBD1 call from TCRdb remains unchecked. The CDR3 runs to 14 residues. Germline V CDR1 and CDR2: SEHNR, FQNEAQ (reference sequence).

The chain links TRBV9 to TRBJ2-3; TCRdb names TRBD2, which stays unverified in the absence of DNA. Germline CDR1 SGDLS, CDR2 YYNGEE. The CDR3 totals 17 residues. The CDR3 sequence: CASSIGVAGRTGDTQYF.

The CDR3 region is CSAFFHRQGDEAFF. The rearrangement joins TRBV20-1 to TRBJ1-1; absent DNA, TCRdb's TRBD1 call cannot be checked. This CDR3 spans 14 amino acids. CDR1 DFQATT and CDR2 SNEGSKA come from the germline V gene (reference sequence).

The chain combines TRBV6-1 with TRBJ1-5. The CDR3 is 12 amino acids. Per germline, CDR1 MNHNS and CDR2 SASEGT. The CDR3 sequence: CASTQPDQPQHF.

The CDR3 region is CASTLNRGDTQYF. This chain links TRBV11-2 with TRBJ2-3; with no DNA, the TCRdb D assignment of TRBD2 cannot be verified. The CDR3 is 13 residues long. Germline lookup yields CDR1 SGHAT and CDR2 FQNNGV. Based on the CDR3 plus reference TRBV11-2 and TRBJ2-3, the full variable domain is EAGVAQSPRYKIIEKRQSVAFWCNPISGHATLYWYQQILGQGPKLLIQFQNNGVVDDSQLPKDRFSAERLKGVDSTLKIQPAKLEDSAVYLCASTLNRGDTQYFGPGTRLTVL.

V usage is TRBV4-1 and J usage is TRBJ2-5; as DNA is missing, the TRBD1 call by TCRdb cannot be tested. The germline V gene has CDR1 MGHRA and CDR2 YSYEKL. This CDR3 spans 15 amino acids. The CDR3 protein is CASSRPGQGRETQYF.

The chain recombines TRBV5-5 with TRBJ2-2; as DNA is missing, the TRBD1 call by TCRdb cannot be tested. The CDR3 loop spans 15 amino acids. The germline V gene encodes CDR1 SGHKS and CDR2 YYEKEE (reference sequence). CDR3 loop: CASSQERVNTGELFF.

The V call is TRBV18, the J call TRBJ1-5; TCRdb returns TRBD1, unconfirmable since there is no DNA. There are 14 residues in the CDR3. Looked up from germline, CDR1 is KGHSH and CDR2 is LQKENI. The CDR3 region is CASSGTGRDQPQHF.

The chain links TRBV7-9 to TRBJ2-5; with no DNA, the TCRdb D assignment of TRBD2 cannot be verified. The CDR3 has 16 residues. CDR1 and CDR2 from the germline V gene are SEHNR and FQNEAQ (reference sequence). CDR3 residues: CASSSTSGGPGETQYF.

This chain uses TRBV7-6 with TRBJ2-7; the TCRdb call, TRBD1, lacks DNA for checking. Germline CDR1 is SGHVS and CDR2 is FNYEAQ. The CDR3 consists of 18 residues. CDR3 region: CASSTAGQAYAAGNEQYF. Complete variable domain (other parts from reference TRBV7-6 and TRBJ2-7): GAGVSQSPRYKVTKRGQDVALRCDPISGHVSLYWYRQALGQGPEFLTYFNYEAQQDKSGLPNDRFSAERPEGSISTLTIQRTEQRDSAMYRCASSTAGQAYAAGNEQYFGPGTRLTVT.

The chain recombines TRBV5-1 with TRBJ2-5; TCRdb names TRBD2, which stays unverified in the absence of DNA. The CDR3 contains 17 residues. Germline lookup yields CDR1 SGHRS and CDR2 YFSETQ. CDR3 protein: CASSLGGLAGGQETQYF.